These T cell receptor beta chains were read from a single sample in a study of cytomegalovirus exposure and HLA in healthy donors. Measured with immunoSEQ multiplex PCR; TCRdb has only the in-frame clones, and not every one. The data hold more than 85,000 clones, with around four fifths observed a single time. The sample comprised PBMCs. All receptors derive from a young man in good health and CMV-seropositive. Both conserved end residues are part of each CDR3. The D gene is left open where the match is weak. Part of the rows lack a size; the others show once, few, many or a class for expanded clones.

V gene,J gene,clone size,D gene,CDR3 DNA,CDR3 protein
TRBV11-1,TRBJ1-6,once,TRBD1,TGTGCCAGCAGCTTAGGACAGGGAGGAGGCTCACCCCTCCACTTT,CASSLGQGGGSPLHF
TRBV6-6,TRBJ1-2,few,TRBD1,TGTGCCAGCAGTTCCATGGACAGGAACTATGGCTACACCTTC,CASSSMDRNYGYTF
TRBV6-1,TRBJ1-5,few,.,TGTGCCAGCAGGGAGGATAGCAATCAGCCCCAGCATTTT,CASREDSNQPQHF
TRBV11-3,TRBJ1-6,.,TRBD1,TGTGCCAGCAGCTTAGGGACAGGCGATTCACCCCTCCACTTT,CASSLGTGDSPLHF
TRBV5-5,TRBJ2-7,.,.,TGTGCCAGCAGCTTAACAGAGTCCTACGAGCAGTACTTC,CASSLTESYEQYF
TRBV4-3,TRBJ1-2,.,TRBD1,TGCGCCAGCAGCCAGGGGACAGGATCCAACTATGGCTACACCTTC,CASSQGTGSNYGYTF
TRBV4-3,TRBJ1-3,.,TRBD1,TGCGCCAGCAGCCAAGATAGGTCCAGGGGGTCTGGAAACACCATATATTTT,CASSQDRSRGSGNTIYF
TRBV6-6,TRBJ1-5,.,TRBD1,TGTGCCAGCAGTCAGACAGGGGCGGGAAGCAATCAGCCCCAGCATTTT,CASSQTGAGSNQPQHF
TRBV5-4,TRBJ1-1,.,.,TGCGCCAGCAGCCAATCGGAAGAACAGGGAGTGAACACTGAAGCTTTCTTT,CASSQSEEQGVNTEAFF
TRBV5-4,TRBJ1-1,few,.,TGTGCCAGCTCACAGGACAGGAACACTGAAGCTTTCTTT,CASSQDRNTEAFF
TRBV20-1,TRBJ2-5,.,.,TGCAGTGCTACAGACCAAGAGACCCAGTACTTC,CSATDQETQYF
TRBV7-9,TRBJ2-1,.,TRBD2,TGTGCCAGCAGCTTGAGGGCGGGGGGGCCGGACAATGAGCAGTTCTTC,CASSLRAGGPDNEQFF
TRBV6-1,TRBJ2-4,.,TRBD1,TGTGCCAGCAGTGAAGAGTCCGGGACAGGGCAGTACTTC,CASSEESGTGQYF
TRBV6-1,TRBJ1-5,few,.,TGTGCCAGCAGGCAGGAAAGAGATAGCAATCAGCCCCAGCATTTT,CASRQERDSNQPQHF
TRBV5-5,TRBJ1-1,few,.,TGTGCCACCGGTCGCAGCGAAAACACTGAAGCTTTCTTT,CATGRSENTEAFF
TRBV27,TRBJ2-5,.,.,TGTGCCAGCAGTTTATCATGGGAGAGAGGCCTCCAAGAGACCCAGTACTTC,CASSLSWERGLQETQYF
TRBV7-9,TRBJ2-7,.,.,TGTTCCAGCAGCTCGCCCTCCGGGATTCTAGATGTGGAGCAGTACTTC,CSSSSPSGILDVEQYF
TRBV7-6,TRBJ2-1,.,TRBD1,TGTGCCAGCAAAGCGGGACAGGGTTATGATGAGCAGTTCTTC,CASKAGQGYDEQFF
TRBV5-5,TRBJ2-3,.,TRBD2,TGTGCCAGCACATGGCGGGGGTCTAGCACAGATACGCAGTATTTT,CASTWRGSSTDTQYF
TRBV7-9,TRBJ1-3,.,.,TGTGCCAGCAGCTCCGACAGACTCTCTGGAAACACCATATATTTT,CASSSDRLSGNTIYF
TRBV25-1,TRBJ1-3,.,.,TGTGCCAGCTCCCGGGGGGAAATTGGAAACACCATATATTTT,CASSRGEIGNTIYF
TRBV9,TRBJ1-3,.,TRBD1,TGTGCCAGCAGCGCACAGGGGGCCTCCTCTGGAAACACCATATATTTT,CASSAQGASSGNTIYF
TRBV5-5,TRBJ1-2,.,TRBD1,TGTGCCAGCAGCCGAGGGACAGCTTATGGCTACACCTTC,CASSRGTAYGYTF
TRBV11-2,TRBJ2-7,.,TRBD1,TGTGCCAGCAGCTTAGTGGCTTGGGGACAGAACTACGAGCAGTACTTC,CASSLVAWGQNYEQYF
TRBV7-2,TRBJ2-5,once,TRBD2,TGTGCCAGCAGCTTCTCTCCGGGGCGGGGGGCGATCCAAGAGACCCAGTACTTC,CASSFSPGRGAIQETQYF
TRBV13,TRBJ2-6,once,TRBD1,TGTGCCAGCAGCCTATCCGGGACAGGGCGCTCTGGGGCCAACGTCCTGACTTTC,CASSLSGTGRSGANVLTF
TRBV7-2,TRBJ2-2,.,.,TGTGCCAGCAGCTTAATTACAGGCACCGGGGAGCTGTTTTTT,CASSLITGTGELFF
TRBV7-2,TRBJ2-2,once,.,TGTGCCAGCAGCTTAACGGGGTCGGGTACCGGGGAGCTGTTTTTT,CASSLTGSGTGELFF
TRBV6-5,TRBJ2-7,once,TRBD2,TGTGCCAGCAGTTACGGCGGGGGGGCACGAGACGAGCAGTACTTC,CASSYGGGARDEQYF
TRBV4-2,TRBJ2-3,.,TRBD2,TGTGCCAGCAGCACAGCGGGGGCCGACAGCACAGATACGCAGTATTTT,CASSTAGADSTDTQYF